The rows below give T cell receptor beta chains drawn from one sample of a study of blood T cells in healthy people across ages. From the 5' RACE reads, TCRdb called clonotypes with MiXCR, one entry per CDR3 protein. This sample has around 800,000 distinct CDR3 sequences, with about a quarter found just once. This sample also belongs to another study, concerning T cells of mothers and their children.

Specimen: blood. These receptors came from a boy aged 5-17 years in good health. Both conserved end residues are part of each CDR3. A D gene is named only where the DNA matches it firmly. Clone size, where shown, is once, few, many, or a class for clones that have expanded.

D	size	V	J	CDR3	DNA
TRBD2	few	TRBV19	TRBJ2-7	CASSNTGTSSYEQYF	TGTGCCAGTAGTAACACCGGGACTAGCTCCTACGAGCAGTACTTC
.	.	TRBV9	TRBJ2-5	CASSVGEGGLSKTQYF	TGTGCCAGCAGCGTGGGGGAAGGTGGGCTATCGAAGACCCAGTACTTC
.	many	TRBV10-2	TRBJ2-5	CASSEIETQYF	TGCGCCAGCAGTGAGATAGAGACCCAGTACTTC
.	few	TRBV7-6	TRBJ2-1	CASSFKALPSYNEQFF	TGTGCCAGCAGCTTCAAGGCGTTACCCTCCTACAATGAGCAGTTCTTC
TRBD1	.	TRBV7-9	TRBJ1-6	CASSLALGQGEGSPLHF	TGTGCCAGCAGCTTAGCTCTGGGACAGGGAGAAGGTTCACCCCTCCACTTT
TRBD2	.	TRBV12-3/TRBV12-4	TRBJ2-2	CASSASSGGAGELFF	TGTGCCAGCAGTGCTTCTAGCGGGGGGGCCGGGGAGCTGTTTTTT
.	.	TRBV28	TRBJ1-1	CASRGRRFLGTEAFF	TGTGCCAGCAGGGGTAGGCGTTTTCTGGGCACTGAAGCTTTCTTT
.	.	TRBV19	TRBJ1-2	CASRPQGPTNYGYTF	TGTGCCAGTCGACCTCAGGGGCCCACTAACTATGGCTACACCTTC
.	few	TRBV14	TRBJ2-5	CASSQGRASSYQGTQYF	TGTGCCAGCAGCCAAGGCAGGGCCTCCTCGTACCAAGGGACCCAGTACTTC
TRBD1	.	TRBV11-2	TRBJ1-2	CASSLEEGGGLGVNYGYTF	TGTGCCAGCAGCTTAGAAGAAGGGGGCGGATTAGGAGTCAACTATGGCTACACCTTC
.	few	TRBV7-9	TRBJ2-2	CASSFRRTSNTGELFF	TGTGCCAGCAGCTTTCGACGGACATCGAACACCGGGGAGCTGTTTTTT
.	.	TRBV28	TRBJ2-7	CASLRDDSYEQYF	TGTGCCAGCCTGCGGGACGACTCCTACGAGCAGTACTTC
.	few	TRBV5-1	TRBJ2-5	CASSLSVGLQETQYF	TGCGCCAGCAGCTTGTCGGTAGGACTGCAAGAGACCCAGTACTTC
.	few	TRBV12-3/TRBV12-4	TRBJ2-5	CASSLRSGETQYF	TGTGCCAGCAGTTTACGCTCCGGAGAGACCCAGTACTTC
.	few	TRBV6-6	TRBJ2-7	CASSYGTNEQYF	TGTGCCAGCAGTTACGGGACCAACGAGCAGTACTTC
.	few	TRBV7-2	TRBJ1-3	CASSSQGISGNTIYF	TGTGCCAGCAGCTCGCAGGGGATCTCTGGAAACACCATATATTTT
.	few	TRBV5-1	TRBJ2-5	CASSPSTTSEQYF	TGCGCCAGCAGCCCAAGCACTACAAGTGAGCAGTACTTC
.	few	TRBV27	TRBJ1-6	CASSFRPSDNSPLHF	TGTGCCAGCAGTTTCCGACCCTCGGATAATTCACCCCTCCACTTT
TRBD2	many	TRBV6-5	TRBJ2-5	CASSSIFPSGGLEETQYF	TGTGCCAGCAGTTCGATATTCCCAAGCGGGGGCCTTGAAGAGACCCAGTACTTC
.	few	TRBV9	TRBJ2-5	CASSVAPPGGVETQYF	TGTGCCAGCAGCGTAGCCCCCCCGGGGGGCGTGGAGACCCAGTACTTC
.	.	TRBV29-1	TRBJ2-5	CSVGRRNWETQYF	TGCAGCGTTGGGAGAAGGAACTGGGAGACCCAGTACTTC
.	.	TRBV20-1	TRBJ1-1	CSARTGKDTEAFF	TGCAGTGCTAGAACAGGGAAGGACACTGAAGCTTTCTTT
TRBD1	few	TRBV2	TRBJ2-1	CASSGRQGLADEQFF	TGTGCCAGCAGTGGACGACAGGGCCTTGCGGATGAGCAGTTCTTC
TRBD1	few	TRBV5-1	TRBJ1-3	CASSKRTGGGNTIYF	TGCGCCAGCAGCAAACGGACAGGCGGTGGAAACACCATATATTTT
.	.	TRBV12-3/TRBV12-4	TRBJ2-1	CASSFDQRDEQFF	TGTGCCAGCAGCTTCGACCAGAGGGATGAGCAGTTCTTC
.	.	TRBV14	TRBJ1-4	CASRFGGTEKLSF	TGTGCCAGCAGGTTCGGGGGAACCGAAAAACTGTCTTTT
.	.	TRBV20-1	TRBJ2-5	CSASPALRRAGETQYF	TGCAGTGCTTCACCGGCCCTACGGAGGGCCGGTGAGACCCAGTACTTC
.	few	TRBV11-2	TRBJ2-2	CASSLRPGGPLTGELFF	TGTGCCAGCAGCCTCCGCCCCGGAGGCCCTCTTACCGGGGAGCTGTTTTTT
.	few	TRBV7-8	TRBJ2-7	CASSLAWRGPTYEQYF	TGTGCCAGCAGCTTAGCTTGGCGGGGCCCCACCTACGAGCAGTACTTC
TRBD1	few	TRBV28	TRBJ1-1	CASSRQGVVNTEAFF	TGTGCCAGCAGTCGACAGGGGGTTGTGAACACTGAAGCTTTCTTT
.	few	TRBV5-1	TRBJ2-5	CASSLGTGAEQGAQYF	TGCGCCAGCAGCTTGGGTACGGGCGCCGAACAAGGGGCCCAGTACTTC
TRBD1	.	TRBV7-9	TRBJ2-1	CASSLRTGNNEQFF	TGTGCCAGCAGCTTAAGGACAGGGAACAATGAGCAGTTCTTC
.	.	TRBV24-1	TRBJ2-7	CATSDGGGRTNEQYF	TGTGCCACCAGTGATGGAGGGGGGCGAACGAACGAGCAGTACTTC
TRBD1	.	TRBV4-1	TRBJ1-4	CASSPRDSSSMRKLFF	TGCGCCAGCAGCCCCAGGGACAGCTCGTCGATGAGGAAACTGTTTTTT
.	.	TRBV7-3	TRBJ2-3	CASSLSGVGTDTQYF	TGTGCCAGCAGCTTATCTGGGGTAGGGACAGATACGCAGTATTTT
.	few	TRBV28	TRBJ2-1	CASSGSTGGSYNEQFF	TGTGCCAGCAGTGGATCGACAGGAGGCTCCTACAATGAGCAGTTCTTC
.	few	TRBV7-2	TRBJ2-1	CASSLGASSSYNEQFF	TGTGCCAGCAGCTTAGGGGCTAGCTCCTCTTACAATGAGCAGTTCTTC
TRBD1	few	TRBV12-3/TRBV12-4	TRBJ1-6	CASSRQGNNNSPLHF	TGTGCCAGCAGTCGACAGGGGAATAATAATTCACCCCTCCACTTT
TRBD1	few	TRBV2	TRBJ1-4	CASSASLQGAGEKLFF	TGTGCCAGCAGTGCTTCACTACAGGGGGCGGGTGAAAAACTGTTTTTT
.	.	TRBV2	TRBJ1-2	CASSESVGPYGYTF	TGTGCCAGCAGTGAGTCGGTGGGACCCTATGGCTACACCTTC
.	few	TRBV4-2	TRBJ2-3	CASSQFTGRSTDTQYF	TGTGCCAGCAGCCAGTTCACTGGCAGATCCACAGATACGCAGTATTTT